This T cell receptor beta chain was recovered during a study of blood T cell repertoires in COVID-19. Turning to the study itself: From the United States, Italy and Spain came samples of acute and convalescent COVID-19. PBMCs, B-cell-depleted T cells, or T cells provided the cDNA or gDNA that made up the material.

Germline values: CDR1 KGHSH, CDR2 LQKENI. This CDR3 is 14 amino acids long. The V end lost 3 bases, the J end lost 0 bases, and 9 bases lay between the germline ends. Comments on this clone: Within the sample, other DNA sequences also encode this same CDR3.

Original methodology: Reference gene primer amplification gave estimated nucleated cell counts. The data were produced by immunoSEQ multiplex PCR, yet TCRdb's version contains in-frame clones alone and is incomplete. V, J and clone size reflect that table, while D and trimming were determined from the DNA. The table shows a few hundred thousand clones, with 89% occurring only once. The source is a man between 18 and 29 years old who had recovered from COVID-19. The rearrangement uses TRBV18 and TRBJ2-7; weak D call: TRBD2 (5 bases). The sample consisted of peripheral blood. CDR3 coding DNA: TGTGCCAGCTCACCCAGCGGAAGCTCCTACGAGCAGTACTTC. Translated, it gives CASSPSGSSYEQYF. Based on the CDR3 plus reference TRBV18 and TRBJ2-7, the full variable domain is NAGVMQNPRHLVRRRGQEARLRCSPMKGHSHVYWYRQLPEEGLKFMVYLQKENIIDESGMPKERFSAEFPKEGPSILRIQQVVRGDSAAYFCASSPSGSSYEQYFGPGTRLTVT.